These 22 T cell receptor beta chains share one sample of origin, sequenced in a study of shared clonotypes between healthy human individuals. Sequenced by immunoSEQ multiplex PCR; TCRdb stores in-frame clones only, minus some. Found here are about 490,000 clones, roughly 85% of them singletons; the top ten hold about an eighth. The sequenced material came from PBMCs. The source is a woman in her 40s in good health. Some clones in this sample may be carry-over from other donors' samples.

This clone was counted a single time. A much larger clone differs from this one at a single base, so this may be a read error. Because it lacks the conserved phenylalanine or tryptophan at the end, this CDR3 is likely a read error. V and J are TRBV10-1 and TRBJ2-3; D gene unclear. Germline-derived CDR1 and CDR2 are WNHNN and SYGVQD (reference sequence). The CDR3 length is 15 residues. The V end was cut by 3 bases, the J end by 3 bases, with 13 bases between. The CDR3 DNA sequence: TGCGCCAGCAGTGAAAACCCAGAAAAAACAGATACGCAGTATCTT. It codes for CASSENPEKTDTQYL.

This clone appeared once. The rearrangement uses TRBV10-3 and TRBJ2-1, with D uncertain. V was pared by 4 bases and J by 6 bases, with 22 bases between. The CDR3 has 17 residues. CDR1 and CDR2 from the germline V gene are ENHRY and SYGVKD. The CDR3 sequence: CAISASHTEPPRNEQFF. The CDR3 DNA is TGTGCCATCAGTGCATCCCATACGGAGCCCCCTCGCAATGAGCAGTTCTTC.

The chain recombines TRBV5-6 with TRBJ2-1; TRBD2 agrees at 10 bases. J was trimmed by 4 bases and V by 0 bases; bases with no gene match: 7. This CDR3 region has 17 residues. The V gene's germline CDR1 is SGHDT and CDR2 YYEEEE. The chain's CDR3 is CASSLASSGRRYNEQFF. The CDR3 DNA is TGTGCCAGCAGCTTGGCCAGTAGCGGGAGGCGATACAATGAGCAGTTCTTC.

V is TRBV4-1 and J is TRBJ2-7, with 8 bases aligning to TRBD2. J gave up 2 bases and V 1 base, and 4 bases lay outside the gene matches. Germline V gene data show CDR1 as MGHRA and CDR2 as YSYEKL. CDR3 length: 15 residues. This CDR3 reads CASSQGGLEAYEQYF. DNA for the CDR3: TGCGCCAGCAGCCAAGGGGGACTAGAGGCCTACGAGCAGTACTTC.

The rearrangement joins TRBV21-1 to TRBJ2-1; the table gives TRBD1 as D, unverified against the DNA. TRBV21-1 is shown as a pseudogene. The CDR3 length is 17 residues. The CDR3 loop is CASSSGAGTGVGNEQFF. The CDR3 DNA sequence: TGTGCCAGCAGCTCTGGGGCCGGGACAGGGGTAGGTAATGAGCAGTTCTTC.

The rearrangement uses TRBV4-2 and TRBJ1-5, with D unclear. Germline V gene data show CDR1 as LGHNA and CDR2 as YNFKEQ. CDR3 length equals 16 residues. V was cut by 0 bases and J by 5 bases, with 14 bases left in between. CDR3 nucleotides: TGTGCCAGCAGCCAAGATTTAACTCAAGATTATCAGCCCCAGCATTTT. This encodes CASSQDLTQDYQPQHF.

The chain employs TRBV5-1 and TRBJ2-1; 10 positions agree with TRBD2. The CDR3 totals 16 residues. Unmatched junction bases numbered 15, after V lost 5 bases and J lost 10 bases. Germline CDR1 and CDR2: SGHRS and YFSETQ. In DNA form, the CDR3 reads TGCGCCAGCAGTCGCACCGGGACTAGCGAGACAGGGGAGCAGTTCTTC. Protein sequence: CASSRTGTSETGEQFF. The full variable domain, its missing parts supplied by reference TRBV5-1 and TRBJ2-1, is KAGVTQTPRYLIKTRGQQVTLSCSPISGHRSVSWYQQTPGQGLQFLFEYFSETQRNKGNFPGRFSGRQFSNSRSEMNVSTLELGDSALYLCASSRTGTSETGEQFFGPGTRLTVL.

The chain uses TRBV7-6 and TRBJ2-5; D ambiguous. In germline, CDR1 is SGHVS, CDR2 FNYEAQ. Trimming took 1 base from V and 2 from J, leaving 11 bases between them. The CDR3 runs 15 residues. CDR3 sequence: CASSLGLQLQETQYF. CDR3 in DNA: TGTGCCAGCAGCTTAGGTTTACAGCTGCAAGAGACCCAGTACTTC.

As for this clone: This sample includes further DNA sequences coding for the same CDR3. This chain uses TRBV18 with TRBJ2-7, with 10 bases lining up with TRBD1. This CDR3 contains 14 residues. The germline gives CDR1 KGHSH, CDR2 LQKENI. V shed 3 bases, J shed 2 bases, and the junction held 1 base outside the gene matches. The CDR3 bases are TGTGCCAGCTCACCCGGGACAGGGGCCTACGAGCAGTACTTC. This encodes CASSPGTGAYEQYF.

The chain combines TRBV28 with TRBJ2-5, with 12 bases fitting TRBD2. Per germline, CDR1 MDHEN and CDR2 SYDVKM. The CDR3 has 14 residues. The V and J ends lost 8 bases and 5 bases, in that order; junction bases with no gene match: 6. CDR3 in amino acids: CASVLAGGWETQYF. CDR3 nucleotide sequence: TGTGCCAGCGTTCTAGCGGGAGGGTGGGAGACCCAGTACTTC.

The J gene is TRBJ2-1, the V gene TRBV11-3, with TRBD2 matching over 7 bases. J gave up 0 bases and V 5 bases, and 4 bases lay outside the gene matches. The CDR3 is 15 residues long. Germline V gives CDR1 SGHNT, CDR2 YENEEA. CDR3 bases: TGTGCCAGCAGCAGGCGGGAGACCTCCTACAATGAGCAGTTCTTC. Protein: CASSRRETSYNEQFF.

V and J are TRBV7-8 and TRBJ2-4; no definite D call. V lost 2 bases and J 0 bases, leaving 11 bases between the germline ends. The CDR3 runs 16 residues. Germline CDR1 reads SGHVS; CDR2 reads FQNEAQ. In nucleotides, the CDR3 is TGTGCCAGCAGCTTACGTATTGGTATAGCCAAAAACATTCAGTACTTC. It codes for CASSLRIGIAKNIQYF.

V usage is TRBV1 and J usage is TRBJ1-5; the table names TRBD1, a call not compared with the DNA. TRBV1 has pseudogene status. This CDR3 is 17 amino acids long. CDR3 in DNA: TGCACCAGCAGCCAAGATCTAACAACAGGGTTCAATCAGCCCCAGCATTTT. Amino acid sequence: CTSSQDLTTGFNQPQHF.

The chain couples TRBV11-2 to TRBJ2-1; D is unresolved. Germline lookup yields CDR1 SGHAT and CDR2 FQNNGV. The CDR3 consists of 12 residues. V lost 5 bases and J lost 6, with 8 bases in between. The CDR3 loop reads CASSLNTNEQFF. The CDR3 DNA follows: TGTGCCAGCAGCCTGAACACCAATGAGCAGTTCTTC.

In its sample, this clone was seen once. The chain carries TRBV7-9 and TRBJ2-3; D uncertain. Germline-derived CDR1 and CDR2 are SEHNR and FQNEAQ (reference sequence). This CDR3 contains 14 residues. V was cut by 0 bases and J by 1 base, with 5 bases left in between. The CDR3 loop reads CASSLARGTDTQYF. The DNA of the CDR3 is TGTGCCAGCAGCTTAGCGCGCGGCACAGATACGCAGTATTTT. The variable domain in full, with the rest retrieved from reference TRBV7-9 and TRBJ2-3, is DTGVSQNPRHKITKRGQNVTFRCDPISEHNRLYWYRQTLGQGPEFLTYFQNEAQLEKSRLLSDRFSAERPKGSFSTLEIQRTEQGDSAMYLCASSLARGTDTQYFGPGTRLTVL.

The V call is TRBV4-2, the J call TRBJ2-1, with D unresolved. The CDR3 extends over 18 amino acids. Trimming took off 0 bases at V and 0 bases at J, with 15 bases between the two ends. Germline-derived CDR1 and CDR2 are LGHNA and YNFKEQ. CDR3 DNA sequence: TGTGCCAGCAGCCAAGATGGTCTTTCGGTGAGCTCCTACAATGAGCAGTTCTTC. Protein product: CASSQDGLSVSSYNEQFF.

This chain connects TRBV15 to TRBJ2-1, with 11 positions matching TRBD2. The CDR3 totals 18 residues. CDR1 LNHNV and CDR2 YYDKDF come from the germline V gene (reference sequence). V lost 0 bases to trimming and J lost 5 bases; unmatched junction nucleotides: 9. The CDR3 nucleotides read TGTGCCACCAGCAGAGAGGTGGTAGCGGGAGGGTGGGACAATGAGCAGTTCTTC. Protein: CATSREVVAGGWDNEQFF.

The chain joins TRBV7-9 to TRBJ2-3; no clear D gene. In germline, CDR1 is SEHNR, CDR2 FQNEAQ (reference sequence). This CDR3 has 14 residues. Deletions cut 4 bases from V and 6 bases from J, with 14 bases between. The CDR3 region is CASSSHLKLDTQYF. CDR3 DNA sequence: TGTGCCAGCAGCTCCCACCTGAAGCTGGATACGCAGTATTTT.

The chain uses TRBV4-3 and TRBJ2-1, with unresolved D. The CDR3 extends over 17 amino acids. V was pared by 0 bases and J by 2 bases, with 14 bases between. From germline, CDR1 is LGHNA and CDR2 YSLEER. CDR3 DNA: TGCGCCAGCAGCCAAGATACAAACACCTGGACCTACAATGAGCAGTTCTTC. Translated: CASSQDTNTWTYNEQFF.

This sequence joins TRBV27 and TRBJ1-1; 7 bases are a match to TRBD1. Germline V gene lookup returns CDR1 MNHEY and CDR2 SMNVEV (reference sequence). The V and J ends lost 4 bases and 1 base, in that order; junction bases with no gene match: 3. The CDR3 spans 14 residues. CDR3 DNA: TGTGCCAGCAGTTCGACAGGGTCGAACACTGAAGCTTTCTTT. Translated, it gives CASSSTGSNTEAFF.

The chain carries TRBV7-9 and TRBJ2-7; perhaps TRBD2 as D (6 bases). V shed 1 base and J shed 7 bases, with 23 bases lying between them. This CDR3 has 17 residues. Germline V gene data show CDR1 as SEHNR and CDR2 as FQNEAQ (reference sequence). The CDR3 reads CASSLVLGTLLRGEQYF. CDR3 coding DNA: TGTGCCAGCAGCTTAGTCCTCGGGACTCTCCTACGAGGGGAGCAGTACTTC.

The V and J genes are TRBV27 and TRBJ1-1; D remains unclear. The V gene lost 0 bases and the J gene lost 4 bases, with 21 bases spanning the gap. CDR3 length equals 18 residues. The germline CDR1 and CDR2 sequences are MNHEY and SMNVEV (reference sequence). CDR3 sequence (DNA): TGTGCCAGCAGTTTATCCAGAAGGTGGCACCGCGGAGGCACTGAAGCTTTCTTT. The encoded protein is CASSLSRRWHRGGTEAFF.